This TCR beta chain originates from a study of shared clonotypes between healthy human individuals (dated by TCRdb to 2020 to 2021). Context from the whole study: The cohort included a few men and two women between 18 and 49 years of age. Per donor, three plates each were used for CD4 naive and CD4 memory, two for CD8 naive, and one for CD8 memory. The study deeply sequenced blood TCR repertoires of five healthy adults to estimate repertoire size and the extent of clonotype sharing between individuals. Different laboratories and diverse techniques were used to prepare libraries and sequence TCR repertoires, to increase sequencing depth and limit assay-specific biases. Leukapheresis yielded between about 0.9 and 9 billion PBMCs per donor. Points the paper makes about the study in general: When four donors were compared, the shared fraction of clonotypes was approximately 5% for naive CD4, 3.5% for naive CD8, 2.3% for memory CD4, and under 0.5% for memory CD8. Clonotypes shared by all four sorted-subset donors showed higher generation probabilities than non-shared clonotypes. Even with the large sequencing depth, rarefaction of the sorted-subset datasets indicated that sequencing was incomplete. The genetic and exposure-history diversity represented was limited by the small number of donors. Based on pairwise subsampling, the degree of clonotype sharing among donors was expected to be affected by sequencing depth. Estimated clonotype richness was generally larger for naive than for memory subsets. Sampling was restricted to blood, and TCR repertoires in tissues likely differ from the TCR repertoires found in blood.

TCR CDR3 regions were amplified from genomic DNA by multiplex PCR using the deep immunoSEQ assay. For each cell subset, the extracted genomic DNA was distributed evenly across all wells of several immunoSEQ 96-well plates, and each plate served as one replicate. For sorted subsets, each replicate PCR was loaded with around 220 ng genomic DNA, equivalent to about 30,000 T cell genomes. Purified libraries were quantified with a Qubit 3.0 fluorometer, sized on a Bioanalyzer 2100, and re-quantified with the KAPA Library Quantification kit. Every immunoSEQ 96-well plate was sequenced on a separate single-read 150-cycle Illumina NextSeq 550 flow cell. On the study's bioinformatics: The immunoSEQ output contained only junctional sequences without quality scores, so filtering could not match that applied to full-length reads. Sequences were annotated with PyIR, a Python wrapper for IgBLAST v1.9, using IMGT germline references to assign V/J genes and CDR3. Reads were removed for weak V/J assignments (E-value above 1e-6), missing CDR3, stop codons, out-of-frame junctions, or ambiguous translated residues. V3J clonotypes were defined as sequences sharing an identical inferred V gene, J gene, and CDR3 amino acid sequence. Percentage overlap between repertoires was calculated by dividing the number of shared unique clonotypes by the size of the smaller repertoire. RTK rarefaction, the Chao1 estimator, and Recon v2.1 estimates of unobserved clonotypes were used to assess repertoire richness. Generation probabilities for all TCRbeta clonotypes obtained by the gDNA method from a handful of donors were computed using OLGA. TCRdb carries this immuneACCESS record with in-frame sequences only. Its versions omit some clonotypes, under half of them owing to an unresolved V gene in the studies checked, with the rest unexplained. Clonal size and the V and J genes are those of that table, whereas D and trimming came from the DNA. Present in this sample are millions of clones, roughly 94% of which were seen just once. Together, the top ten hold roughly 1% of the sample.

CD8 naive samples were obtained by positive selection for CCR7 among CD45RO-negative cells, yielding a CD45RA+CCR7+ population from which TemRA cells were excluded. The donors were healthy, HIV-negative adults with no recently reported acute infections or vaccinations. Every donor was a Caucasian adult residing in Nashville, Tennessee, USA. Blood was collected by leukapheresis, and PBMCs were isolated by Ficoll-Histopaque density gradient centrifugation and then cryopreserved in liquid nitrogen vapor phase. Analytical flow cytometry was used to check the purity and quantity of each magnetically sorted T cell population. From each sorted fraction, genomic DNA was isolated and quantified by UV absorbance on a Nanodrop 2000c. Including cysteine and phenylalanine, the CDR3 has 14 amino acids. Solely the CDR3 DNA is kept, with 42 bases framed from the first base. V is pruned by 6 bases and J by 0 bases, leaving 5 bases of the junction without a gene match. In the germline V gene, CDR1 corresponds to MNHEY and CDR2 to SVGAGI.

On this clone: Its antigen is not yet known. No base quality values were provided; no much bigger clone lies one nucleotide off.

This receptor was taken from a man aged 18 to 30 in good health. This chain joins TRBV6-5 to TRBJ2-7, with 7 junctional bases fitting TRBD1. What was sequenced was naive CD8+ T cells sorted from blood. This specimen's cell subset or site label, interpreted: CD45RA+CCR7+. The DNA is as follows: TGTGCCAGCAGGTCCGGGACAGACTCCTACGAGCAGTACTTC. Protein translation: CASRSGTDSYEQYF.